Listed here are 2 T cell receptor beta chains from one sample, sequenced in a study of CD8 T cells in ankylosing spondylitis. TCRdb reanalysed the 5' RACE reads using MiXCR and keeps one entry per CDR3 protein. The data hold roughly 180,000 distinct CDR3 sequences, with 10% to 15% observed a single time. Material: blood, either unsorted or a sorted T cell fraction (not recorded which). The receptor set was obtained from a female donor with ankylosing spondylitis or in good health (not recorded which).

This clonotype was picked up many times. The genes are TRBV4-2 and TRBJ2-3; no reliable D call. Germline V lookup: CDR1 LGHNA, CDR2 YNFKEQ. The CDR3 length is 16 residues. Trimming took 5 bases from V and 4 from J, leaving 19 bases between them. The DNA for the CDR3 is TGTGCCAGCAGCGCCCGGAATCTTTCTTACCCAGATACGCAGTATTTT. Translating gives CASSARNLSYPDTQYF.

This chain uses TRBV30 with TRBJ1-1, with a tentative D call TRBD1 (6 bases). Per the germline V gene, CDR1 is GTSNPN and CDR2 is SVGIG (reference sequence). The V gene lost 2 bases and the J gene lost 3 bases, with 25 bases spanning the gap. CDR3 size: 18 residues. Here the CDR3 reads CAWSPPSGRRSGDTEAFF. CDR3 bases: TGTGCCTGGAGTCCGCCGTCGGGTCGAAGGTCAGGGGACACTGAAGCTTTCTTT. Full variable domain (rest looked up from reference TRBV30 and TRBJ1-1): SQTIHQWPATLVQPVGSPLSLECTVEGTSNPNLYWYRQAAGRGLQLLFYSVGIGQISSEVPQNLSASRPQDRQFILSSKKLLLSDSGFYLCAWSPPSGRRSGDTEAFFGQGTRLTVV.